This TCR beta chain was captured by sequencing in a study of T cells in Graves' hyperthyroidism and ophthalmopathy (dated 2019 in TCRdb). Concerning the study at large: Peripheral blood samples were taken at initial diagnosis, before any treatment was given. To identify TCR V-J signatures that set the groups apart, the researchers used a discovery cohort of more than 95 patients, made up of roughly 40 with Graves' ophthalmopathy and 57 with stable Graves' hyperthyroidism. Whether ophthalmopathy could be predicted prospectively was tested in an independent validation cohort made up of under 20 hyperthyroidism patients plus 17 patients who later progressed to ophthalmopathy. The roughly 91 discovery patients were randomly divided into training and test sets at a 7:3 ratio. In addition, the study compared T-cell repertoires in thyroid tissue and in blood from six Graves' hyperthyroidism patients. Following sampling, methimazole starting at 30 mg daily was given to hyperthyroidism patients, and high-dose intravenous methylprednisolone was given to ophthalmopathy patients. TCR Vbeta CDR3 sequencing of roughly 140 peripheral blood samples (43 ophthalmopathy, around 80 hyperthyroidism and approximately 17 progressor patients) is reported in the paper.

The TCR beta CDR3 regions were amplified from the RNA transcripts. A first-round RT-PCR of the TCR CDR3 used the HTBI primer set with the Qiagen OneStep RT-PCR kit. Libraries were constructed in a second round of multiplex PCR, after which size selection and purification were performed. Paired-end sequencing of the libraries was performed with 100 bp reads on an Illumina HiSeq2000. The paper's processing steps were these. SOAPnuke was used to process the raw data, with reads discarded if the reads contained adapters or uncalled bases, had a mean Phred below 15, or lacked an exact constant-primer or identifier match. High-quality paired reads were merged using COPE v1.2.5, and each unique nucleotide sequence was defined as a clonotype. MiTCR v1.1 was used to align the clonotypes against IMGT TRBV, TRBD and TRBJ reference segments. The analysis included only V-J combinations with a frequency above 0.0001, which together covered 99% to 99.2% of the repertoires. A TCS score was defined as the ratio between F50 (clonal expansion) and ExV (chaos), using BLOSUM62-based TCRdist between CDR3 peptides within each V-J. Welch's t-statistics and random forest reduced around 510 V-J features to 10 to 15, which were used in a naive Bayes classifier (R e1071). In-frame beta chains were kept once TCRdb had trimmed the public reads at Q25 with fastp and called clones with MiXCR. Each CDR3 protein gets just one entry, which takes the most common genes and DNA from the rows behind it. These V and J calls rely on TCRdb rather than the paper's analysis. The sample table lists hundreds of thousands of distinct CDR3 sequences, around 13% of them with a count of one. The leading ten clones occupy over 8.5% of the sample.

Ten or more counts support this clonotype. Its antigen is unknown. No quality values exist for individual bases; no much larger clone is one base distant. A patient counted as having stable Graves' hyperthyroidism if no progression to ophthalmopathy occurred over 18 months of follow-up. Hyperthyroidism patients were aged 18 to 65 years and newly diagnosed, with disease duration of less than 2 months. Exclusion was applied to patients with uncontrolled infections, other autoimmune diseases, pregnancy or lactation. Diagnoses relied on clinical symptoms, serum thyroxine and TRAb, thyroid ultrasound and orbital computed tomography. PBMCs were separated from roughly 10 ml of fresh peripheral blood using Ficoll-Paque density gradient centrifugation. Trizol reagent was used to extract total RNA, and RNA quality was then checked on an Agilent 2100 Bioanalyzer. What the work shows at the level of the full study, not this receptor alone: In validation, progression to ophthalmopathy was predicted by the model with nearly 71% sensitivity and about 72% specificity, a median of 6.5 months before onset. A model built on a 13 V-J signature distinguished ophthalmopathy from stable hyperthyroidism, reaching 85% to 90% sensitivity and around 81% specificity in cross-validation and 80%/75% in testing. Blood samples also contained most of the expanded thyroid clonotypes (frequency above 0.001), which suggests that blood repertoires may reflect thyroid immune responses. Sample size was not statistically predetermined, and investigators were not blinded to group allocation.

Its CDR3 holds 14 amino acids, cysteine through phenylalanine. Only CDR3 DNA remains: 42 bases, in frame from the first base. The germline V gene provides CDR1 SGHRS and CDR2 YFSETQ. The V and J ends are trimmed by 0 bases and 1 base, leaving 6 bases between them. Sequencing was performed on blood. This receptor chain uses TRBV5-1 and TRBJ2-3; no D gene is confidently identified. The clonotype originates from a woman under 30 with Graves' hyperthyroidism. This receptor has the CDR3 CASSLVSRTDTQYF. DNA sequence: TGCGCCAGCAGCTTGGTTAGCCGCACAGATACGCAGTATTTT.